The 3 T cell receptor beta chains listed next were all sequenced from one sample in a study of blood T cell repertoires in COVID-19. Sequenced by immunoSEQ multiplex PCR; TCRdb stores in-frame clones only, minus some. The table records about 200,000 clones, 79% of them present only once. Sequenced sample: peripheral blood. These TCRs come from a woman in her forties with COVID-19, enrolled during active disease.

V usage is TRBV3-1 (or the pseudogene TRBV3-2) and J usage is TRBJ2-5; 7 positions match TRBD2. The CDR3 covers 16 residues. Per germline, CDR1 LGHDT and CDR2 YNNKEL (reference sequence). V shed 4 bases and J 1 base; nucleotides not matched to a gene: 9. This CDR3 is CASSPGSGAGQETQYF. As DNA, the CDR3 is TGTGCCAGCAGCCCCGGAAGCGGGGCCGGCCAAGAGACCCAGTACTTC.

The chain employs TRBV19 and TRBJ2-5, with a tentative D call TRBD1 (5 bases). V lost 6 bases and J lost 3, with 8 bases in between. The length of the CDR3 is 12 residues. Germline V gives CDR1 LNHDA, CDR2 SQIVND (reference sequence). CDR3 DNA: TGTGCCAGTAGCCCGACAGAAGAGACCCAGTACTTC. Amino acids: CASSPTEETQYF.

This clone has a single count. The rearrangement uses TRBV28 and TRBJ1-1; no clear D. This CDR3 region has 13 residues. V was trimmed by 3 bases and J by 5 bases, leaving 10 bases between them. Germline V CDR1 and CDR2: MDHEN, SYDVKM. The CDR3: CASSFRAGTEAFF. The CDR3 DNA reads TGTGCCAGCAGTTTCCGGGCGGGGACTGAAGCTTTCTTT.